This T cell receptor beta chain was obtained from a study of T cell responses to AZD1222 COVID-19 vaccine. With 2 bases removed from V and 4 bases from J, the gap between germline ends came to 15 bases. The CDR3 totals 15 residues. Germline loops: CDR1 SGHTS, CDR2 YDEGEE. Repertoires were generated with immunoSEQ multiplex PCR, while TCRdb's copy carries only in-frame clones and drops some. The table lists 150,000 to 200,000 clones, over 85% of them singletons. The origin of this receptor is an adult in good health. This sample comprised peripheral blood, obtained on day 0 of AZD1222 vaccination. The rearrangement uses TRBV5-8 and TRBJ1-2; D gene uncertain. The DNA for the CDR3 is TGTGCCAGCAGCTTAATCATGGCAGAAGTCTATGGCTACACCTTC. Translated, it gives CASSLIMAEVYGYTF.